This passage covers 27 T cell receptor beta chains from one sample sequenced in a study of CD8 T cells in ankylosing spondylitis (dated by TCRdb to about 2017). Paper-wide results and their limitations: A TCR beta motif made up of several highly homologous amino acid variants appeared to be characteristic of blood from ankylosing spondylitis patients.

Which antigens these TCRs recognize remains unknown. Library preparation employed 5' RACE. Reads for this sample came from an Illumina HiSeq 2500. TCRdb passed the public sequencing reads through fastp at Q25 and MiXCR, retaining productive beta sequences. CDR3 protein sequences are deduplicated, and each keeps its most common genes and DNA. The sample has 390,000 or so distinct CDR3 sequences on record, about a fifth of them singletons. The top ten clonotypes cover around 16% of the sample. Sequencing input: blood, either unsorted or a sorted T cell fraction (not recorded which). These receptors came from a male donor with ankylosing spondylitis.

The chain employs TRBV2 and TRBJ2-7, with TRBD1 as a possible D gene (6 bases). The germline V gene encodes CDR1 SNHLY and CDR2 FYNNEI. V was clipped by 8 bases and J by 2 bases, with 16 bases between them. CDR3 size: 14 residues. CDR3 bases: TGTGCCAGCGCGTCCGGGACAAGGACCTACGAGCAGTACTTC. Encoded protein: CASASGTRTYEQYF.

The chain combines TRBV10-3 with TRBJ1-1; possible D gene TRBD1, 6 bases. The length of the CDR3 is 14 residues. Germline loops: CDR1 ENHRY, CDR2 SYGVKD. V lost 4 bases to trimming and J lost 0 bases, with 9 bases between them. The CDR3 loop is CAISADRMNTEAFF. CDR3 DNA: TGTGCCATCAGTGCCGACAGGATGAACACTGAAGCTTTCTTT.

This clonotype has more than one count but fewer than ten. This chain joins TRBV20-1 and TRBJ1-1; D gene uncertain. Per germline, CDR1 DFQATT and CDR2 SNEGSKA (reference sequence). V lost 6 bases and J 5 bases, leaving 10 bases between the germline ends. The CDR3 loop spans 11 amino acids. In DNA, the CDR3 is TGCAGTGCCTCCCAAGCAACTGAAGCTTTCTTT. It specifies CSASQATEAFF.

This sequence joins TRBV2 and TRBJ1-5, with D possibly being TRBD1 (5 bases). The germline gives CDR1 SNHLY, CDR2 FYNNEI. This CDR3 has 15 amino acids. Trimming left V 3 bases short and J 2 bases short, with 11 bases between. The CDR3 reads CASSDQVQGNQPQHF. The DNA of the CDR3 is TGTGCCAGCAGTGATCAGGTACAGGGCAATCAGCCCCAGCATTTT.

CDR3 loop: CASSQAWARQGADTQYF. As DNA, the CDR3 is TGTGCCAGCAGCCAAGCCTGGGCTCGACAGGGGGCAGATACGCAGTATTTT. The genes are TRBV3-1 and TRBJ2-3, with 9 nucleotides matching TRBD1. After removal of 1 base from V and 4 bases from J, the junction contained 9 bases not matched to a gene. From germline, CDR1 is LGHDT and CDR2 YNNKEL (reference sequence). This CDR3 contains 17 residues.

The DNA of the CDR3 is TGTGCCAGCAGCTTGGGGAGGGTTCGGCCCGGGGAGCTGTTTTTT. This gives the protein CASSLGRVRPGELFF. J is TRBJ2-2 and V is TRBV28; TRBD2 matches at 7 bases. There are 15 residues in the CDR3. Germline-derived CDR1 and CDR2 are MDHEN and SYDVKM. V shed 6 bases, J shed 6 bases, and the junction held 10 bases outside the gene matches.

The chain links TRBV20-1 to TRBJ1-6; a possible D gene is TRBD1 (5 bases). From germline, CDR1 is DFQATT and CDR2 SNEGSKA (reference sequence). Trimming pared 5 bases from V and 6 bases from J, leaving 14 bases between. The CDR3 has 14 amino acids. CDR3 protein: CSALGEMVNSPLHF. The CDR3 DNA reads as TGCAGTGCTTTGGGGGAGATGGTTAATTCACCCCTCCACTTT.

This clonotype was observed a few times. The J gene is TRBJ1-5, the V gene TRBV3-1; no clear D. The germline V and J ends were trimmed by 8 bases and 2 bases, with 13 bases remaining between them. The CDR3 consists of 14 residues. Germline values: CDR1 LGHDT, CDR2 YNNKEL (reference sequence). The CDR3, as DNA: TGTGCCAGCCAAGATGTTGGGGGCAATCAGCCCCAGCATTTT. Translated, it gives CASQDVGGNQPQHF. Together with reference TRBV3-1 and TRBJ1-5, the CDR3 gives the full variable domain: DTAVSQTPKYLVTQMGNDKSIKCEQNLGHDTMYWYKQDSKKFLKIMFSYNNKELIINETVPNRFSPKSPDKAHLNLHINSLELGDSAVYFCASQDVGGNQPQHFGDGTRLSIL.

J is TRBJ1-1 and V is TRBV28; D is unclear. Germline loops: CDR1 MDHEN, CDR2 SYDVKM. This CDR3 is built from 11 residues. Trimming took off 6 bases at V and 11 bases at J, with 13 bases between the two ends. The DNA for the CDR3 is TGTGCCAGCAGCCTCCGGAGGCGGGCTTTCTTT. It specifies CASSLRRRAFF.

The chain uses TRBV12-3 or TRBV12-4 and TRBJ2-7, with 10 positions matching TRBD2. Trimming cost V 2 bases and J 5 bases; bases outside gene matches: 9. The CDR3 contains 16 residues. CDR3 bases: TGTGCCAGCAGTTTATACAGCGGGAGGGAACGTAACGAGCAGTACTTC. It yields the protein CASSLYSGRERNEQYF.

This sequence joins TRBV5-1 and TRBJ2-7; maybe TRBD2 (5 bases). The V and J ends lost 3 bases and 3 bases respectively, with 16 bases between them. CDR1 is SGHRS and CDR2 is YFSETQ in the germline V gene. The CDR3 runs to 15 residues. The CDR3 nucleotides read TGCGCCAGCAGCTCGGGTGGGCAGCGGAACTACGAGCAGTACTTC. It specifies CASSSGGQRNYEQYF.

About this clonotype itself: Its ends do not fully match the called genes, so a read error is possible. The V and J genes are TRBV9 and TRBJ2-1; perhaps TRBD2 as D (6 bases). CDR1 and CDR2 (germline): SGDLS, YYNGEE. The CDR3 totals 14 residues. The CDR3 region is CASSPRERYNEHFF. The DNA for the CDR3 is TGTGCCAGCAGCCCTCGGGAGCGCTACAATGAGCATTTCTTC.

This clonotype was observed once. This chain joins TRBV28 and TRBJ2-5; a weak D match, TRBD1 (6 bases). V dropped 3 bases and J dropped 4 bases, with 15 bases sitting between them. There are 15 residues in the CDR3. Germline-derived CDR1 and CDR2 are MDHEN and SYDVKM. CDR3 coding DNA: TGTGCCAGCAGTTTCCCCCCGACAGGAGGAGAGACCCAGTACTTC. As protein: CASSFPPTGGETQYF.

This sequence joins TRBV5-1 and TRBJ2-2; D is possibly TRBD2 (7 bases). Germline assignment: CDR1 SGHRS and CDR2 YFSETQ. Trimming took 6 bases from V and 6 from J, leaving 21 bases between them. The CDR3 is 16 amino acids. This CDR3 is CASTSVGGQGSGELFF. CDR3 coding DNA: TGCGCCAGCACCTCAGTCGGGGGGCAAGGATCCGGGGAGCTGTTTTTT.

This clonotype showed up just a few times. The chain has TRBV24-1 and TRBJ2-2; 9 nucleotides align to TRBD2. The CDR3 is 16 amino acids. V shed 4 bases, J shed 7 bases, and the junction held 9 bases outside the gene matches. CDR1 and CDR2 from the germline V gene are KGHDR and SFDVKD. CDR3 in amino acids: CATSDTSGAGGGELFF. CDR3 in DNA: TGTGCCACCAGTGACACCTCGGGAGCGGGAGGCGGGGAGCTGTTTTTT.

This clonotype was counted only a few times. This chain connects TRBV6-1 to TRBJ2-5; TRBD1 matches 9 bases. Germline CDR1 is MNHNS and CDR2 is SASEGT. V shed 7 bases and J 4 bases; nucleotides not matched to a gene: 13. The length of the CDR3 is 16 residues. CDR3 nucleotides: TGTGCCAGCACCAAGTCCCACAGGGGGCATGGAGAGACCCAGTACTTC. It codes for CASTKSHRGHGETQYF.

The J gene is TRBJ2-7, the V gene TRBV30; possible D gene TRBD1, 6 bases. V was shortened by 3 bases and J by 3 bases, with 12 bases between the two germline ends. This CDR3 comprises 13 residues. CDR1 is GTSNPN and CDR2 is SVGIG in the germline V gene (reference sequence). Here the CDR3 DNA reads TGTGCCTGGAGCAGGGGTCTAGTCTACGAGCAGTACTTC. Its protein is CAWSRGLVYEQYF.

This clonotype has just a few counts. The gene calls are TRBV5-1 and TRBJ2-7, with 10 bases that match TRBD1. J gave up 1 base and V 0 bases, and 7 bases lay outside the gene matches. The CDR3 sequence is 17 residues long. CDR1 is SGHRS and CDR2 is YFSETQ in the germline V gene. CDR3 coding DNA: TGCGCCAGCAGCTTGGGCCGGGACAGGGGCTTTTCCTACGAGCAGTACTTC. It is translated as CASSLGRDRGFSYEQYF. Full variable domain (rest looked up from reference TRBV5-1 and TRBJ2-7): KAGVTQTPRYLIKTRGQQVTLSCSPISGHRSVSWYQQTPGQGLQFLFEYFSETQRNKGNFPGRFSGRQFSNSRSEMNVSTLELGDSALYLCASSLGRDRGFSYEQYFGPGTRLTVT.

This clonotype appeared a few times. The CDR3: CASSLNRGVAFF. Written as DNA, the CDR3 is TGTGCCAGCAGCTTAAACAGGGGCGTAGCTTTCTTT. The gene calls are TRBV11-2 and TRBJ1-1; TRBD1 matches at 7 bases. With V trimmed by 2 bases and J by 10 bases, 4 bases remained unmatched. Looked up from germline, CDR1 is SGHAT and CDR2 is FQNNGV. CDR3 length: 12 residues.

This sequence joins TRBV5-1 and TRBJ2-3; 11 bases map to TRBD2. J was trimmed by 3 bases and V by 4 bases; bases with no gene match: 4. The CDR3 runs 15 residues. The germline V gene encodes CDR1 SGHRS and CDR2 YFSETQ. The CDR3 sequence is CASSIIAGGTDTQYF. CDR3 coding DNA: TGCGCCAGCAGCATCATAGCGGGAGGGACAGATACGCAGTATTTT.

The chain is built from TRBV18 and TRBJ2-1, with TRBD2 identical over 12 bases. From germline, CDR1 is KGHSH and CDR2 LQKENI. This CDR3 is 17 amino acids long. With V trimmed by 2 bases and J by 5 bases, 7 bases remained unmatched. The CDR3 spells CASSPTLAGGPNNEQFF. DNA of the CDR3: TGTGCCAGCTCACCAACACTAGCGGGAGGCCCTAACAATGAGCAGTTCTTC.

V gene TRBV10-3 combines with J gene TRBJ2-2, with 7 positions matching TRBD1. The CDR3 runs to 14 residues. The germline V gene has CDR1 ENHRY and CDR2 SYGVKD. The ends lost 6 bases at V and 0 bases at J; junction bases unmatched: 1. This chain's CDR3 is CAIRQGTNTGELFF. The CDR3, as DNA: TGTGCCATCAGACAGGGGACGAACACCGGGGAGCTGTTTTTT.

The chain joins TRBV11-2 to TRBJ2-1; 8 bases match TRBD2. Trimming at V came to 1 base and at J to 0 bases, leaving 14 bases not matched to a gene. There are 20 residues in the CDR3. In germline, CDR1 is SGHAT, CDR2 FQNNGV. The CDR3 reads CASSLVGAPGLVFSYNEQFF. In DNA form, the CDR3 reads TGTGCCAGCAGCTTAGTGGGGGCCCCGGGACTAGTTTTCTCCTACAATGAGCAGTTCTTC.

This clonotype was counted a few times. The V gene is TRBV3-1, the J gene TRBJ2-1; 16 bases agree with TRBD2. The trim removed 3 bases at V and 6 bases at J, leaving 5 bases unmatched. The germline V gene encodes CDR1 LGHDT and CDR2 YNNKEL (reference sequence). The CDR3 is 17 amino acids. The CDR3: CASSQPGLAGGSNEQFF. CDR3 nucleotides: TGTGCCAGCAGCCAGCCGGGACTAGCGGGAGGGAGCAATGAGCAGTTCTTC.

This clonotype came up a few times. The chain uses TRBV12-3 or TRBV12-4 and TRBJ2-1; the D gene is possibly TRBD2 (6 bases). Between the trimmed V and J ends, which lost 1 base and 0 bases, there was a span of 10 bases. This CDR3 region has 16 residues. The CDR3 coding sequence is TGTGCCAGCAGTTTAGGGAGGGGATACTCCTACAATGAGCAGTTCTTC. It specifies CASSLGRGYSYNEQFF.

Only one count was recorded for this clonotype. The gene calls are TRBV3-1 and TRBJ1-3, with D unclear. CDR3 size: 14 residues. Germline V gene sequence: CDR1 LGHDT, CDR2 YNNKEL (reference sequence). Trimming stripped 8 bases from V and 4 bases from J, with 15 bases between. The CDR3 reads CASCTGLGGNTIYF. CDR3 DNA: TGTGCCAGCTGCACCGGACTGGGAGGAAACACCATATATTTT.

Details on this clonotype: The junction shows a germline mismatch at one end, possibly a read error. V usage is TRBV11-2 and J usage is TRBJ2-1, with 10 bases identical to TRBD2. The CDR3 loop spans 15 amino acids. Germline V CDR1 and CDR2: SGHAT, FQNNGV. This CDR3 is CASSRRTSGDNEQSF. In nucleotides, the CDR3 is TGTGCCAGCAGCCGCCGGACTAGCGGCGACAATGAGCAGTCCTTC.